A selection of T cell receptor beta chains follows, all from one sample in a study of blood T cell repertoires in COVID-19. Assay used: immunoSEQ multiplex PCR; TCRdb lists only in-frame clones, some missing. The table records about 140,000 clones, 70% to 90% of them present only once. The sample taken for sequencing was peripheral blood. These receptors all come from a woman of 80 years or more with acute or convalescent COVID-19. Each CDR3 is given without its conserved first and last residue. The order of the fields is V gene, clone size, J gene, CDR3 protein. Expanded clones get a size class; other rows say once, few or many, or leave the size out.

TRBV6-5	NA	TRBJ1-5	ASSYYGGDTGPQH
TRBV2	NA	TRBJ1-1	ARQQGRWDTEAF
TRBV12-3/TRBV12-4	once	TRBJ1-1	ASNRQVGKAF
TRBV2	NA	TRBJ1-5	ASSDEAGGQPQH
TRBV19	NA	TRBJ1-1	ASSAQGAPEAF
TRBV2	NA	TRBJ1-2	ASSESLYGYT
TRBV4-1	NA	TRBJ1-5	ASSQDRGAGLPQH
TRBV4-1	NA	TRBJ2-6	ASSQDPSGASGANVLT
TRBV24-1	NA	TRBJ1-1	ATSESTVFTLSP
TRBV15	few	TRBJ1-4	ATSKLPTGFGEKLF
TRBV14	NA	TRBJ1-1	ASSQIRRGVAF
TRBV2	NA	TRBJ2-2	ASRWEGTGELF
TRBV19	NA	TRBJ1-2	ASSLAPNPIYGYT
TRBV29-1	NA	TRBJ1-1	SAVLNTEAF
TRBV19	NA	TRBJ1-5	ASSWDRNQPQH
TRBV5-1	NA	TRBJ1-4	ASSPEGQGLEKLF
TRBV5-6	few	TRBJ2-7	ASSLGRVEQY
TRBV6-5	NA	TRBJ2-1	ASSQGLQGEQF
TRBV2	NA	TRBJ2-3	ASSSLAGGRDTQY
TRBV2	NA	TRBJ1-6	ASSSDGQGGTPLH
TRBV6-5	NA	TRBJ2-7	ASSTTGTGNEQY
TRBV24-1	once	TRBJ2-2	ATAGSTNTGELF
TRBV7-2	NA	TRBJ2-6	ASSRTGTSGANVLT
TRBV30	NA	TRBJ1-2	AWRPGNLAGGLPYGYT
TRBV4-2	NA	TRBJ2-2	ASSTGTSPTSTGELF
TRBV3-1/TRBV3-2	NA	TRBJ1-1	ASSTRTGNTEAF
TRBV2	NA	TRBJ1-1	ASSEGTGRFVEAF
TRBV25-1	NA	TRBJ2-1	ASSQQGYNEQF
TRBV28	NA	TRBJ1-3	ASSQGSAGNTIY
TRBV9	NA	TRBJ2-7	ASSPRTGGYEQY
TRBV10-1	NA	TRBJ1-1	ASSGGKGDTEAF
TRBV11-2	NA	TRBJ2-3	ASSLIIDTQY
TRBV4-3	once	TRBJ1-2	ASSQDWGRNLYGYT
TRBV18	NA	TRBJ1-1	ASSPSQGAAEAF